This TCR beta chain was sequenced in a study of blood T cell repertoires in COVID-19. Authors' analysis steps: Quantification of nucleated cells was approximated via reference gene primer amplification. Profiling relied on immunoSEQ multiplex PCR, and the TCRdb table lists in-frame clones only, not all of them. V and J calls and clone size are copied from that table; D and trimming were computed from the DNA. The profile shows about 200,000 clones, 75% to 90% of them singletons. The participants were between about 18 and 95 years old and came from under 25 US areas. Trimming cost V 5 bases and J 7 bases, with 18 bases left between them. This CDR3 region has 15 residues. The V gene's germline CDR1 is LNHDA and CDR2 SQIVND (reference sequence).

The chain is built from TRBV19 and TRBJ2-1; a weak D match, TRBD1 (6 bases). This TCR derives from a woman younger than 45 who had been exposed to COVID-19. Sequencing input: PBMCs or T cells enriched from blood (not recorded which). The CDR3 region has the DNA TGTGCCAGTAGTCCCCGGCAGGGGCGAAGAAATGAGCAGTTCTTC. It translates to CASSPRQGRRNEQFF.